This TCR beta chain was sequenced in a study of identical twins. Study-level results: Within monozygotic twins, out-of-frame TCR alpha sharing was underestimated by the models. Alpha sequences out of frame and shared by twins had excess low generation probability. Memory repertoires showed no such pattern, whereas abundant cord blood beta clonotypes carried fewer insertions.

With regard to this clonotype: Its cognate antigen is unknown.

A universal primer site was created by template switching, with the cDNA bearing unique molecular identifiers. TCRdb re-derived calls from the 5' RACE reads in MiXCR, one entry per CDR3 protein. This sample carries around 370,000 distinct CDR3 sequences, roughly 10% of them seen once, and the ten largest clones take roughly 8.9%. Trimming took 2 bases from V and 8 from J, leaving 9 bases between them. CDR3 length: 13 residues. Germline CDR1 MNHEY, CDR2 SVGAGI. This receptor was taken from a woman between 45 and 60 years old in good health. The rearrangement uses TRBV6-5 and TRBJ1-4; D remains unclear. Input material: naive T cells sorted from blood. The CDR3 spells CASSYGTAEKLFF. CDR3 bases: TGTGCCAGCAGTTACGGAACGGCCGAAAAACTGTTTTTT.